The T cell receptor beta chain under discussion was sequenced for a study of vaccination and CD4 T cells after COVID-19. Across the whole study: Two Hispanic individuals were among six male and four female convalescent patients. Regarding the study as a whole: From a median of about 20 to 40, SARS-CoV-2-reactive clonotypes increased, though not significantly.

Each CDR3 protein gets one entry after TCRdb re-called the PCR reads with MiXCR. In the table there are 11,000 to 15,000 distinct CDR3 sequences, roughly three quarters of which are singletons. US Alpha, Beta and Delta variants postdated the positive PCR dates, which ran from March to December 2020. As regards this clonotype: What it binds is not known.

Trimming took 4 bases from V and 3 from J, leaving 14 bases between them. Per the germline V gene, CDR1 is DFQATT and CDR2 is SNEGSKA (reference sequence). The CDR3 has 14 amino acids. The chain couples TRBV20-1 to TRBJ2-3; TRBD2 is a possible D gene (6 bases). This receptor was taken from a human donor who had recovered from COVID-19. The sample here was CD4+ T cells from blood, taken after SARS-CoV-2 vaccination. The CDR3 DNA reads TGCAGTGCTAACGGAGAGGCGGGAACAGATACGCAGTATTTT. Amino acids: CSANGEAGTDTQYF.